This T cell receptor (beta chain) stems from a study of OX40 agonist ivuxolimab in advanced cancers. About the study: Three patients showed partial responses: one hepatocellular carcinoma and two cutaneous melanoma cases.

Findings and limits, study-wide: With doses of 0.1 to 3.0 mg/kg, CD4+ and CD8+ blood T cells had undergone clonal expansion by week 6.

Per the germline V gene, CDR1 is GTSNPN and CDR2 is SVGIG (reference sequence). After removal of 0 bases from V and 8 bases from J, the junction contained 12 bases not matched to a gene. CDR3 size: 15 residues. TCRdb keeps only in-frame clones here, not all; method: immunoSEQ multiplex PCR. Among 60,000 to 85,000 clones listed, roughly 80% were seen once. Concerning this clone itself: Its antigen is not identified.

This TCR was recovered from an adult with an advanced solid tumor such as melanoma, head and neck, liver or kidney cancer. The chain combines TRBV30 with TRBJ1-2; 7 positions match TRBD1. The sequences come from CD4+ or CD8+ T cells sorted from blood, collected in a trial of the OX40 agonist ivuxolimab. The CDR3 reads CAWSVDRVTAGGYTF. The CDR3 bases are TGTGCCTGGAGTGTAGACAGGGTAACCGCGGGCGGCTACACCTTC.